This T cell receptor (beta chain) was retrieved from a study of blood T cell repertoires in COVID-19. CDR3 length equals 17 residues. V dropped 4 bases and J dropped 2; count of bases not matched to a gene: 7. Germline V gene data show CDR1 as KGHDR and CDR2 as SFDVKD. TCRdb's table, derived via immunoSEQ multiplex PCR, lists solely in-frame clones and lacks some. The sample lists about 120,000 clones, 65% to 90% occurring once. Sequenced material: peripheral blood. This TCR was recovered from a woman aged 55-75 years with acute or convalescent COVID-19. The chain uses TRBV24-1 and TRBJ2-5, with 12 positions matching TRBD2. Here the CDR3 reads CATSDPLTSGGQETQYF. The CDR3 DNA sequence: TGTGCCACCAGTGACCCCCTGACTAGCGGGGGACAAGAGACCCAGTACTTC.